Below are 19 T cell receptor beta chains sequenced from a single sample in a study of T cells in Graves' hyperthyroidism and ophthalmopathy. The investigators amplified TCR beta CDR3 regions from RNA transcripts. The HTBI primer set served for first-round RT-PCR of the TCR CDR3. A single record per CDR3 protein comes from TCRdb applying MiXCR to the multiplex PCR reads. The repertoire holds around 600,000 distinct CDR3 sequences, 40% to 55% seen once, with roughly 7.2% in the top ten. Sequenced material: peripheral blood or thyroid tissue (not recorded which). The receptor set was obtained from an adult man with Graves' disease, either hyperthyroidism or ophthalmopathy (not recorded which).

The chain couples TRBV7-3 to TRBJ1-1, with D perhaps TRBD1 (6 bases). Germline CDR1 is SGHTA and CDR2 is FQGTGA. This CDR3 has 14 amino acids. The germline V and J ends were trimmed by 5 bases and 6 bases, with 16 bases remaining between them. CDR3: CASSVEQQGAEAFF. CDR3 sequence (DNA): TGTGCCAGCAGCGTTGAACAACAGGGTGCTGAAGCTTTCTTT. Variable domain in full (rest from reference TRBV7-3 and TRBJ1-1): GAGVSQTPSNKVTEKGKYVELRCDPISGHTALYWYRQSLGQGPEFLIYFQGTGAADDSGLPNDRFFAVRPEGSVSTLKIQRTERGDSAVYLCASSVEQQGAEAFFGQGTRLTVV.

The J gene is TRBJ1-1, the V gene TRBV11-3, with D tentatively TRBD1 (6 bases). Germline assignment: CDR1 SGHNT and CDR2 YENEEA. The germline V and J ends were trimmed by 4 bases and 4 bases, with 19 bases remaining between them. The CDR3 covers 16 residues. In DNA, the CDR3 is TGTGCCAGCAGCTCTACCGCAGGGGCCAGAGGCACTGAAGCTTTCTTT. Its translation is CASSSTAGARGTEAFF. Using reference TRBV11-3 and TRBJ1-1 for the parts outside the CDR3, the full variable domain is EAGVVQSPRYKIIEKKQPVAFWCNPISGHNTLYWYLQNLGQGPELLIRYENEEAVDDSQLPKDRFSAERLKGVDSTLKIQPAELGDSAVYLCASSSTAGARGTEAFFGQGTRLTVV.

This clonotype showed up just a few times. The chain couples TRBV20-1 to TRBJ2-5; a possible D gene is TRBD2 (7 bases). The germline V and J ends were trimmed by 3 bases and 1 base, with 12 bases remaining between them. The germline V gene has CDR1 DFQATT and CDR2 SNEGSKA (reference sequence). This CDR3 spans 14 amino acids. CDR3 protein: CSASGGLPQETQYF. In nucleotides, the CDR3 is TGCAGTGCTAGCGGGGGGCTCCCCCAAGAGACCCAGTACTTC.

The chain links TRBV12-3 or TRBV12-4 to TRBJ2-7; 10 bases fit TRBD1. V trimming: 5 bases; J trimming: 3 bases; junction bases outside the gene matches: 7. The CDR3 length is 15 residues. CDR3 sequence (DNA): TGTGCCAGCAGTAGGGGAGGGGACAGGGGCTACGAGCAGTACTTC. It translates to CASSRGGDRGYEQYF.

This CDR3 reads CASSHGTYNSPLHF. The CDR3 bases are TGTGCCAGCAGCCATGGGACGTATAATTCACCCCTCCACTTT. This chain joins TRBV14 and TRBJ1-6; D may be TRBD1 (5 bases). V was shortened by 3 bases and J by 4 bases, with 7 bases between the two germline ends. From germline, CDR1 is SGHDN and CDR2 FVKESK. The CDR3 has 14 amino acids.

As DNA, the CDR3 is TGCAGCGTTGAAGATGGAGACAGGGGGACCGGAAACACCTTC. Its protein product is CSVEDGDRGTGNTF. The chain has TRBV29-1 and TRBJ1-2, with 9 bases fitting TRBD1. CDR1 is SQVTM, CDR2 ANQGSEA, per germline. The CDR3 consists of 14 residues. V lost 0 bases, J lost 12 bases, and 11 bases stayed unmatched.

About this clonotype itself: The junction differs from germline at one of its ends, possibly a read error. The V call is TRBV7-9, the J call TRBJ2-5, with 11 nucleotides matching TRBD2. Germline CDR1 is SEHNR and CDR2 is FQNEAQ (reference sequence). CDR3 length: 15 residues. CDR3 loop: CASSHTSGRAETQYF. The CDR3 coding sequence is TGCGCCAGCAGCCACACTAGCGGGAGAGCCGAGACCCAGTACTTC.

Ten or more counts support this clonotype. This chain joins TRBV7-8 and TRBJ2-5; 14 bases are shared with TRBD2. Per germline, CDR1 SGHVS and CDR2 FQNEAQ. The CDR3 has 17 amino acids. After removal of 0 bases from V and 5 bases from J, the junction contained 5 bases not matched to a gene. The CDR3 spells CASSLAGLAGGAETQYF. The CDR3 DNA is TGTGCCAGCAGCTTAGCAGGACTAGCGGGAGGTGCGGAGACCCAGTACTTC.

V and J are TRBV29-1 and TRBJ1-2, with D unresolved. The CDR3 totals 13 residues. V lost 6 bases to trimming and J lost 5 bases, with 16 bases between them. Germline V gene sequence: CDR1 SQVTM, CDR2 ANQGSEA. CDR3 DNA sequence: TGCAGCGTCTATCAGGAGGTTAAATATGGCTACACCTTC. Translated: CSVYQEVKYGYTF.

The chain couples TRBV7-9 to TRBJ1-1; maybe TRBD1 (5 bases). The CDR3 extends over 16 amino acids. CDR1 and CDR2 (germline): SEHNR, FQNEAQ (reference sequence). V was trimmed by 1 base and J by 8 bases, leaving 20 bases between them. The CDR3 DNA follows: TGTGCCAGCAGCTTAGTAGGGGCCGAGGGACCCGAAGAAGCTTTCTTT. Protein product: CASSLVGAEGPEEAFF.

V gene TRBV2 combines with J gene TRBJ1-5, with D tentatively TRBD1 (5 bases). The CDR3 loop spans 14 amino acids. The germline V gene encodes CDR1 SNHLY and CDR2 FYNNEI. Trimming removed 5 bases from V and 7 bases from J, with 15 bases in between. In DNA, the CDR3 is TGTGCCAGCAGTTCGGGGCAGGGAGTGCAGCCCCAGCATTTT. This encodes CASSSGQGVQPQHF.

This clonotype has more than one count but fewer than ten. J is TRBJ2-5 and V is TRBV6-1, with 7 bases aligning to TRBD1. The CDR3 extends over 14 amino acids. Germline lookup yields CDR1 MNHNS and CDR2 SASEGT. Unmatched junction bases numbered 7, after V lost 4 bases and J lost 5 bases. CDR3 protein: CASSGDRVDETQYF. The CDR3 bases are TGTGCCAGCAGTGGCGACAGGGTGGATGAGACCCAGTACTTC.

This clonotype was seen many times. The genes are TRBV9 and TRBJ1-1; D remains ambiguous. CDR1 is SGDLS, CDR2 YYNGEE, per germline. The CDR3 is made up of 16 amino acids. Trimming removed 0 bases from V and 10 bases from J, with 22 bases in between. CDR3: CASSVGDEGRVLGAFF. CDR3 DNA: TGTGCCAGCAGCGTAGGAGATGAGGGAAGGGTATTAGGAGCTTTCTTT. The full variable domain, rest sourced from reference TRBV9 and TRBJ1-1, is DSGVTQTPKHLITATGQRVTLRCSPRSGDLSVYWYQQSLDQGLQFLIQYYNGEERAKGNILERFSAQQFPDLHSELNLSSLELGDSALYFCASSVGDEGRVLGAFFGQGTRLTVV.

The J gene is TRBJ1-3, the V gene TRBV12-3 or TRBV12-4; D not certain. This CDR3 spans 15 amino acids. Trimming took off 5 bases at V and 0 bases at J, with 11 bases between the two ends. The CDR3 loop reads CASSNRPFSGNTIYF. Here the CDR3 DNA reads TGTGCCAGCAGTAATCGTCCCTTCTCTGGAAACACCATATATTTT.

This clonotype was observed many times. V gene TRBV10-2 combines with J gene TRBJ1-6; D not certain. Trimming took off 5 bases at V and 6 bases at J, with 8 bases between the two ends. CDR3 length: 13 amino acids. Germline values: CDR1 WSHSY, CDR2 SAAADI. For the CDR3, the DNA is TGCGCCAGCAGTAAGAGCGGTAATTCACCCCTCCACTTT. The encoded protein is CASSKSGNSPLHF.

Points on this clonotype: Germline and junction disagree at one end, which may indicate a read error. J is TRBJ1-1 and V is TRBV25-1; D unresolved. The germline V gene encodes CDR1 MGHDK and CDR2 SYGVNS. This CDR3 is built from 15 residues. The CDR3 coding sequence is TGTGCCGGCAGTGAATCGGCCAGACCGAACACTGAAGCTTTCTTT. Encoded protein: CAGSESARPNTEAFF.

The V gene is TRBV7-2, the J gene TRBJ2-3; possible D gene TRBD1, 7 bases. Germline loops: CDR1 SGHTA, CDR2 FQGNSA. CDR3 length: 12 amino acids. The V end lost 5 bases, the J end lost 8 bases, and 11 bases lay between the germline ends. The CDR3 DNA reads TGTGCCAGCAGCCGTCAGGGGGGTACGCAGTATTTT. It codes for CASSRQGGTQYF.

In its sample, this clonotype was seen a few times. The J gene is TRBJ1-1, the V gene TRBV10-3; D is possibly TRBD1 (6 bases). From germline, CDR1 is ENHRY and CDR2 SYGVKD. The CDR3 runs 14 residues. Deletions cut 10 bases from V and 0 bases from J, with 15 bases between. In DNA form, the CDR3 reads TGTGCCAGCACCCCGGACAGCATGAACACTGAAGCTTTCTTT. Translated: CASTPDSMNTEAFF.

This clonotype was seen ten or more times. This chain joins TRBV24-1 and TRBJ1-5; maybe TRBD1 (6 bases). CDR1 and CDR2 (germline): KGHDR, SFDVKD. The germline V and J ends were trimmed by 5 bases and 2 bases, with 12 bases remaining between them. This CDR3 is built from 15 residues. The CDR3 DNA sequence: TGTGCCACCAGTGTAGCAGGGGTAGGCAATCAGCCCCAGCATTTT. It translates to CATSVAGVGNQPQHF.